This T cell receptor beta chain comes out of a study of blood T cell repertoires in COVID-19. The V end was cut by 0 bases, the J end by 8 bases, with 10 bases between. The CDR3 totals 13 residues. Germline assignment: CDR1 SEHNR and CDR2 FQNEAQ (reference sequence). In the source study's methods: Amplification of reference gene primers provided the estimated nucleated cell counts. Only in-frame clones appear in the TCRdb table, and some are missing; sequencing was by immunoSEQ multiplex PCR. The V and J calls and clone size come from that table; D and trimming were worked out from the DNA. Here the sample spans tens of thousands of clones, roughly 90% being singletons.

The J gene is TRBJ1-2, the V gene TRBV7-9, with TRBD1 as a possible D gene (5 bases). Material: peripheral blood. The clonotype originates from a human donor with active COVID-19. The donor label of this sample is uncertain. The CDR3 region has the DNA TGTGCCAGCAGCTTAGCCAGGGCCTACGGCTACACCTTC. Residues: CASSLARAYGYTF.